The rows below give T cell receptor beta chains drawn from one sample of a study of T cells in Graves' hyperthyroidism and ophthalmopathy. Each CDR3 protein gets one entry after TCRdb re-called the multiplex PCR reads with MiXCR. The data contain hundreds of thousands of distinct CDR3 sequences, over 35% of them singletons. The specimen sequenced was blood. These receptors came from a man aged 18 to 29 with Graves' hyperthyroidism. Each CDR3 is given with its conserved first and last residue. The order of the fields is clone size, V gene, J gene, D gene, CDR3 DNA, CDR3 protein. A D gene is named only where the DNA matches it firmly. Clone size is stated in some rows and not others, as once, few, many or a class when expanded.

abundance: many; v_gene: TRBV4-1; j_gene: TRBJ1-6; d_gene: -; CDR3nt: TGCGCCAGCAGCCAAGAAGGGGGGGCATTTTCACCCCTCCACTTT; CDR3aa: CASSQEGGAFSPLHF
abundance: -; v_gene: TRBV29-1; j_gene: TRBJ2-7; d_gene: -; CDR3nt: TGCAGCGTTGAGAAGGGAGGTGGCTACGAGCAGTACTTC; CDR3aa: CSVEKGGGYEQYF
abundance: many; v_gene: TRBV15; j_gene: TRBJ1-2; d_gene: TRBD1; CDR3nt: TGTGCCACCAGCAGAGTTTTGACAGGGAACCATGGCTACACCTTC; CDR3aa: CATSRVLTGNHGYTF
abundance: few; v_gene: TRBV9; j_gene: TRBJ1-1; d_gene: TRBD1; CDR3nt: TGTGCCAGCACCCAGGGGGAAGGCCTGAACACTGAAGCTTTCTTT; CDR3aa: CASTQGEGLNTEAFF
abundance: once; v_gene: TRBV7-3; j_gene: TRBJ1-2; d_gene: TRBD1; CDR3nt: TGCGCCAGCAGCCCCCCTAGGAGGGGGCCGATCGATGGCTACACCTTC; CDR3aa: CASSPPRRGPIDGYTF
abundance: few; v_gene: TRBV9; j_gene: TRBJ2-5; d_gene: -; CDR3nt: TGTGCCAGCAGCCCCAGTCCAGAGAGGGGAGAGACCCAGTACTTC; CDR3aa: CASSPSPERGETQYF
abundance: -; v_gene: TRBV10-3; j_gene: TRBJ2-5; d_gene: -; CDR3nt: TGTGCCATCAGTGAGTCCCCAGGGGAAGAGACCCAGTACTTC; CDR3aa: CAISESPGEETQYF
abundance: -; v_gene: TRBV20-1; j_gene: TRBJ2-7; d_gene: -; CDR3nt: TGCAGTGCTAGATGGGTTAGCAACGAGCAGTACTTC; CDR3aa: CSARWVSNEQYF
abundance: -; v_gene: TRBV5-1; j_gene: TRBJ1-1; d_gene: -; CDR3nt: TGCGCCAGCAGCTTGGAGGTTCCGGGTGCCACTGAAGCTTTCTTT; CDR3aa: CASSLEVPGATEAFF
abundance: -; v_gene: TRBV7-9; j_gene: TRBJ1-6; d_gene: -; CDR3nt: TGCGCCAGCAGCCAAGTTGTGGGAACTAATTCACCCCTCCACTTT; CDR3aa: CASSQVVGTNSPLHF
abundance: few; v_gene: TRBV20-1; j_gene: TRBJ2-7; d_gene: -; CDR3nt: TGCAGTGCTCCCCGGGGTGGCGCCGAGCAGTACTTC; CDR3aa: CSAPRGGAEQYF
abundance: -; v_gene: TRBV7-3; j_gene: TRBJ2-6; d_gene: -; CDR3nt: TGTGCCAGCAGCCGAGCCGGGCGCTCTGGGGCCAACGTCCTGACTTTC; CDR3aa: CASSRAGRSGANVLTF
abundance: many; v_gene: TRBV4-3; j_gene: TRBJ2-5; d_gene: -; CDR3nt: TGCGCCAGCAGCCAAGATCGTGACAGGCAAGAGACCCAGTACTTC; CDR3aa: CASSQDRDRQETQYF
abundance: -; v_gene: TRBV7-9; j_gene: TRBJ2-5; d_gene: -; CDR3nt: TGTGCCAGCAGCTCCTATCCCTGGGGGACCCAGTACTTC; CDR3aa: CASSSYPWGTQYF
abundance: -; v_gene: TRBV6-5; j_gene: TRBJ2-7; d_gene: TRBD1; CDR3nt: TGTGCCAGCAGTTACTCGGACAGGGAGTCCTACGAGCAGTACTTC; CDR3aa: CASSYSDRESYEQYF
abundance: -; v_gene: TRBV9; j_gene: TRBJ2-7; d_gene: TRBD2; CDR3nt: TGTGCCAGCAGCGTAGGGGCCAGCGGGAGCTCCTACGAGCAGTACTTC; CDR3aa: CASSVGASGSSYEQYF
abundance: many; v_gene: TRBV7-9; j_gene: TRBJ2-7; d_gene: -; CDR3nt: TGTGCCAGCAGCTTAGGTCCGGGAGAATACGAGCAGTACTTC; CDR3aa: CASSLGPGEYEQYF
abundance: -; v_gene: TRBV25-1; j_gene: TRBJ2-2; d_gene: -; CDR3nt: TGTGCCAGCAGTGCTAAACTATGGTCCACCGGGGAGCTGTTTTTT; CDR3aa: CASSAKLWSTGELFF
abundance: many; v_gene: TRBV15; j_gene: TRBJ1-4; d_gene: -; CDR3nt: TGTGCCACCAGCAGGCCGGGACAATCAAACGGAAACCGTAATGAAAAACTGTTTTTT; CDR3aa: CATSRPGQSNGNRNEKLFF
abundance: many; v_gene: TRBV29-1; j_gene: TRBJ2-7; d_gene: TRBD1; CDR3nt: TGCAGCGTCGGGACAGGGCGCTCCTACGAGCAGTACTTC; CDR3aa: CSVGTGRSYEQYF
abundance: -; v_gene: TRBV2; j_gene: TRBJ2-1; d_gene: -; CDR3nt: TGTGCCAGCAGTGGAGGGGAGCAGTTCTTC; CDR3aa: CASSGGEQFF
abundance: many; v_gene: TRBV5-8; j_gene: TRBJ1-6; d_gene: TRBD1; CDR3nt: TGTGCCAGCAGCTCGGGACAGACTTGGGGTGGCTCACCCCTCCACTTT; CDR3aa: CASSSGQTWGGSPLHF
abundance: few; v_gene: TRBV7-7; j_gene: TRBJ1-1; d_gene: -; CDR3nt: TGTGCTAGCAGCAATAATCGGAACACTGAAGCTTTCTTT; CDR3aa: CASSNNRNTEAFF
abundance: -; v_gene: TRBV6-5; j_gene: TRBJ1-2; d_gene: -; CDR3nt: TGTGCCAGCAGTTGGAATCGGGACACCACCTATGGCTACACCTTC; CDR3aa: CASSWNRDTTYGYTF